Below are 24 T cell receptor beta chains sequenced from a single sample in a study of shared clonotypes between healthy human individuals. Naive CD8 cells lacked CD45RO, underwent positive selection for CCR7 and left out terminally differentiated effector memory CD45RA+ cells. Measured with immunoSEQ multiplex PCR; TCRdb has only the in-frame clones, and not every one. The sample has roughly 2 million clones, around 96% seen once. The material sequenced was naive CD8+ T cells sorted from blood. Receptors were obtained from a man aged 18 to 35 in good health.

The V gene is TRBV27, the J gene TRBJ2-1; maybe TRBD1 (5 bases). CDR3 length: 16 amino acids. Germline V lookup: CDR1 MNHEY, CDR2 SMNVEV (reference sequence). Between the trimmed V and J ends, which lost 5 bases and 4 bases, there was a span of 18 bases. The CDR3 DNA sequence: TGTGCCAGCAGTCCTTCGGTAGGGGTCACATACAATGAGCAGTTCTTC. It specifies CASSPSVGVTYNEQFF.

The CDR3 sequence is CASSYPGPDTQYF. CDR3 bases: TGTGCCAGCAGTTACCCCGGGCCAGATACGCAGTATTTT. The chain combines TRBV6-5 with TRBJ2-3, with unresolved D. Per germline, CDR1 MNHEY and CDR2 SVGAGI. The CDR3 covers 13 residues. V lost 2 bases and J 4 bases, leaving 7 bases between the germline ends.

This chain uses TRBV9 with TRBJ2-7; D may be TRBD1 (5 bases). Germline CDR1 is SGDLS and CDR2 is YYNGEE. Between the trimmed V and J ends, which lost 3 bases and 0 bases, there was a span of 10 bases. This CDR3 is 14 amino acids long. The CDR3 spells CASSGDSLSYEQYF. The CDR3 bases are TGTGCCAGCAGCGGCGACAGCCTCTCCTACGAGCAGTACTTC.

This clone occurred a few times. The V and J genes are TRBV27 and TRBJ1-6; the match to TRBD1 covers 7 bases. The trim removed 8 bases at V and 0 bases at J, leaving 7 bases unmatched. This CDR3 has 16 residues. CDR1 is MNHEY, CDR2 SMNVEV, per germline (reference sequence). The CDR3 spells CASRRGSSSYNSPLHF. The CDR3 bases are TGTGCCAGCCGCAGGGGGTCGAGCTCCTATAATTCACCCCTCCACTTT.

V is TRBV11-2 and J is TRBJ2-3; D perhaps matches TRBD1 (6 bases). The germline CDR1 and CDR2 sequences are SGHAT and FQNNGV. V was pared by 1 base and J by 2 bases, with 13 bases between. There are 16 residues in the CDR3. The CDR3 bases are TGTGCCAGCAGCTTAGGGGTAGGGGGACCCACAGATACGCAGTATTTT. Translated, it gives CASSLGVGGPTDTQYF.

V gene TRBV7-9 combines with J gene TRBJ2-7, with 9 nucleotides matching TRBD2. Trimming took 3 bases from V and 2 from J; bases not matched to a gene: 8. The germline CDR1 and CDR2 sequences are SEHNR and FQNEAQ (reference sequence). The CDR3 runs to 16 residues. In DNA, the CDR3 is TGTGCCAGCAGCTTGACTAGCGGTCTAGAACCCTACGAGCAGTACTTC. Protein sequence: CASSLTSGLEPYEQYF.

The chain couples TRBV10-3 to TRBJ1-2, with TRBD1 matching 9 bases. Germline lookup yields CDR1 ENHRY and CDR2 SYGVKD. With V trimmed by 7 bases and J by 4 bases, 10 bases remained unmatched. The length of the CDR3 is 15 residues. CDR3 sequence (DNA): TGTGCCATCACCGAACGGGACAGGGTTGGCTATGGCTACACCTTC. Its protein is CAITERDRVGYGYTF.

The chain links TRBV7-8 to TRBJ2-4, with a tentative D call TRBD1 (6 bases). Germline CDR1 reads SGHVS; CDR2 reads FQNEAQ. V lost 6 bases and J 7 bases, leaving 16 bases between the germline ends. CDR3 size: 14 residues. The CDR3 region is CASSPIDRYNIQYF. The CDR3 nucleotides read TGTGCCAGCAGTCCTATCGACAGGTACAACATTCAGTACTTC.

As for this clone: A much larger clone lies one base from this, so it may be a read error. Distinct nucleotide sequences in the sample also encode this CDR3. This chain joins TRBV7-8 and TRBJ1-5, with D uncertain. This CDR3 is 12 amino acids long. V was trimmed by 1 base and J by 6 bases, leaving 4 bases between them. Per the germline V gene, CDR1 is SGHVS and CDR2 is FQNEAQ. The CDR3 region is CASSLGGQPQHF. DNA of the CDR3: TGTGCCAGCAGCTTAGGGGGTCAGCCCCAGCATTTT.

The V and J genes are TRBV13 and TRBJ1-5; D is possibly TRBD1 (5 bases). This CDR3 is built from 14 residues. The V end was cut by 0 bases, the J end by 7 bases, with 10 bases between. Germline loops: CDR1 PRHDT, CDR2 FYEKMQ (reference sequence). The DNA for the CDR3 is TGTGCCAGCAGCTTAGGGGGGGGAGAACAGCCCCAGCATTTT. This gives the protein CASSLGGGEQPQHF. The full variable domain, its missing parts supplied by reference TRBV13 and TRBJ1-5, is AAGVIQSPRHLIKEKRETATLKCYPIPRHDTVYWYQQGPGQDPQFLISFYEKMQSDKGSIPDRFSAQQFSDYHSELNMSSLELGDSALYFCASSLGGGEQPQHFGDGTRLSIL.

The chain couples TRBV9 to TRBJ2-7, with 7 nucleotides matching TRBD2. Trimming at V came to 0 bases and at J to 3 bases, leaving 6 bases not matched to a gene. The length of the CDR3 is 15 residues. Germline CDR1 and CDR2: SGDLS and YYNGEE. The CDR3 coding sequence is TGTGCCAGCAGCGTAGCCGGGACTACCGTCTACGAGCAGTACTTC. Amino acid sequence: CASSVAGTTVYEQYF.

Concerning this clone: The same CDR3 also results from other DNA sequences found in this sample. This chain links TRBV5-1 with TRBJ2-2; D unresolved. V was cut by 0 bases and J by 5 bases, with 5 bases left in between. The CDR3 contains 13 residues. The V gene's germline CDR1 is SGHRS and CDR2 YFSETQ. CDR3 sequence (DNA): TGCGCCAGCAGCTTGGAAGGGACCGGGGAGCTGTTTTTT. This translates into CASSLEGTGELFF.

This clone has a handful of counts. V and J are TRBV2 and TRBJ2-7; D may be TRBD2 (6 bases). Between the trimmed V and J ends, which lost 1 base and 2 bases, there was a span of 15 bases. Germline loops: CDR1 SNHLY, CDR2 FYNNEI. The length of the CDR3 is 16 residues. CDR3 DNA: TGTGCCAGCAGTGAAGGGGGCACAGGAGGGACCTACGAGCAGTACTTC. Protein product: CASSEGGTGGTYEQYF.

The J gene is TRBJ2-7, the V gene TRBV4-1; no reliable D call. Germline-derived CDR1 and CDR2 are MGHRA and YSYEKL. Between the trimmed V and J ends, which lost 0 bases and 2 bases, there was a span of 11 bases. The CDR3 consists of 15 residues. CDR3 in amino acids: CASSQDEYMTYEQYF. The CDR3 DNA sequence: TGCGCCAGCAGCCAAGATGAATACATGACCTACGAGCAGTACTTC.

The chain employs TRBV7-9 and TRBJ2-5, with D hard to call. Germline V lookup: CDR1 SEHNR, CDR2 FQNEAQ (reference sequence). This CDR3 spans 12 amino acids. Trimming pared 7 bases from V and 2 bases from J, leaving 8 bases between. The CDR3 nucleotides read TGTGCCAGCACGGGTAATCAAGAGACCCAGTACTTC. This translates into CASTGNQETQYF. Full variable domain (remainder filled in from reference TRBV7-9 and TRBJ2-5): DTGVSQNPRHKITKRGQNVTFRCDPISEHNRLYWYRQTLGQGPEFLTYFQNEAQLEKSRLLSDRFSAERPKGSFSTLEIQRTEQGDSAMYLCASTGNQETQYFGPGTRLLVL.

This clone was observed a handful of times. The CDR3 nucleotides read TGTGCCATCAGTGGTTCCCATTCAGGGGGCAGCCCCTACGAGCAGTACTTC. This gives the protein CAISGSHSGGSPYEQYF. The J gene is TRBJ2-7, the V gene TRBV10-3; 8 bases align to TRBD1. The CDR3 runs 17 residues. Germline V gene data show CDR1 as ENHRY and CDR2 as SYGVKD. V shed 4 bases, J shed 2 bases, and the junction held 13 bases outside the gene matches.

This clone has only one observation. This rearrangement joins TRBV7-9 to TRBJ2-7; D gene unclear. The length of the CDR3 is 14 residues. CDR1 is SEHNR, CDR2 FQNEAQ, per germline (reference sequence). V was shortened by 5 bases and J by 2 bases, with 13 bases between the two germline ends. CDR3 sequence: CASSTDALTYEQYF. In DNA, the CDR3 is TGTGCCAGCAGCACCGACGCCCTAACCTACGAGCAGTACTTC.

The chain carries TRBV28 and TRBJ1-2, with a possible D match to TRBD1 (6 bases). This CDR3 region has 13 residues. The germline gives CDR1 MDHEN, CDR2 SYDVKM. The V gene lost 3 bases and the J gene lost 5 bases, with 10 bases spanning the gap. As DNA, the CDR3 is TGTGCCAGCAGTTTCCACCAGGGGTATGGCTACACCTTC. The encoded protein is CASSFHQGYGYTF.

The V call is TRBV4-1, the J call TRBJ1-2, with D perhaps matching TRBD1 (5 bases). The CDR3 is 14 residues long. Trimming left V 4 bases short and J 0 bases short, with 9 bases between. Germline CDR1 and CDR2: MGHRA and YSYEKL. CDR3 region: CASSPRVSNYGYTF. The CDR3 DNA sequence: TGCGCCAGCAGCCCCAGGGTATCTAACTATGGCTACACCTTC.

The rearrangement links TRBV6-4 to TRBJ1-5; weak D call: TRBD1 (6 bases). The V and J ends lost 4 bases and 2 bases respectively, with 18 bases between them. The CDR3 length is 17 residues. Germline lookup yields CDR1 MRHNA and CDR2 SNTAGT. CDR3 protein: CASSVRNKGEGNQPQHF. The CDR3 DNA sequence: TGTGCCAGCAGTGTCCGAAATAAGGGGGAGGGCAATCAGCCCCAGCATTTT.

J is TRBJ1-5 and V is TRBV12-5; the D is unclear. This CDR3 region has 11 residues. The germline V gene encodes CDR1 LGHNT and CDR2 FRNRAP. Trimming left V 5 bases short and J 7 bases short, with 6 bases between. The CDR3 loop reads CASGPDQPQHF. As DNA, the CDR3 is TGTGCTAGTGGTCCTGACCAGCCCCAGCATTTT.

The chain is built from TRBV19 and TRBJ2-3; TRBD1 is a possible D gene (6 bases). With 0 bases removed from V and 2 bases from J, the gap between germline ends came to 12 bases. Germline CDR1 reads LNHDA; CDR2 reads SQIVND (reference sequence). The CDR3 loop spans 16 amino acids. CDR3 sequence (DNA): TGTGCCAGTAGTATAGATGGGGGCGGACACACAGATACGCAGTATTTT. Its translation: CASSIDGGGHTDTQYF.

The chain carries TRBV4-2 and TRBJ2-7, with 7 bases identical to TRBD2. The ends lost 0 bases at V and 2 bases at J; junction bases unmatched: 4. The germline V gene encodes CDR1 LGHNA and CDR2 YNFKEQ. This CDR3 spans 15 amino acids. The CDR3 loop is CASSQESGKTYEQYF. The CDR3 nucleotides are TGTGCCAGCAGCCAAGAGAGCGGGAAAACCTACGAGCAGTACTTC.

V usage is TRBV28 and J usage is TRBJ2-1; TRBD2 matches at 15 bases. J was trimmed by 12 bases and V by 4 bases; bases with no gene match: 7. Germline loops: CDR1 MDHEN, CDR2 SYDVKM. CDR3 length: 15 amino acids. The CDR3 DNA sequence: TGTGCCAGCAGTTCACTGGGACTAGCGGGGGGTACGCAGTTCTTC. This gives the protein CASSSLGLAGGTQFF. The full variable domain, its missing parts supplied by reference TRBV28 and TRBJ2-1, is DVKVTQSSRYLVKRTGEKVFLECVQDMDHENMFWYRQDPGLGLRLIYFSYDVKMKEKGDIPEGYSVSREKKERFSLILESASTNQTSMYLCASSSLGLAGGTQFFGPGTRLTVL.